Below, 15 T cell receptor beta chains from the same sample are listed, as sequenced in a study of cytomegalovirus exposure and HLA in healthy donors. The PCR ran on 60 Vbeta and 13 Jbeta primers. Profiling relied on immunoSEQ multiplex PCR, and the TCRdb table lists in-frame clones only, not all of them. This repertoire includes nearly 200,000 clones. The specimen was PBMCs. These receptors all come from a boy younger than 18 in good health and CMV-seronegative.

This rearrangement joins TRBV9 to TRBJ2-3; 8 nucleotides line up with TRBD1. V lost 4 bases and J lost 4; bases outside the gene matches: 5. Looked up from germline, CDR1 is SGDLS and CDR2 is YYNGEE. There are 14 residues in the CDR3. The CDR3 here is CASSRTGSADTQYF. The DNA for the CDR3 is TGTGCCAGCAGCAGGACAGGGAGCGCAGATACGCAGTATTTT.

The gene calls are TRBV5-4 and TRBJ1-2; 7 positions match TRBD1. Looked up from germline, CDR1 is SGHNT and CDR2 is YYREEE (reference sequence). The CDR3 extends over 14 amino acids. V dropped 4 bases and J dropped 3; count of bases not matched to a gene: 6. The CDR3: CASSRQGDHYGYTF. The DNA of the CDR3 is TGTGCCAGCAGCCGCCAGGGGGACCACTATGGCTACACCTTC.

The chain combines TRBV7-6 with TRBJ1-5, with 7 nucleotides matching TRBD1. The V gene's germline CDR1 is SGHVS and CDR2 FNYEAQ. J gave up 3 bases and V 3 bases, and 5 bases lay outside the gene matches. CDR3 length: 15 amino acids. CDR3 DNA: TGTGCCAGCAGCTTGACAGGGCCCCCCAATCAGCCCCAGCATTTT. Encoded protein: CASSLTGPPNQPQHF.

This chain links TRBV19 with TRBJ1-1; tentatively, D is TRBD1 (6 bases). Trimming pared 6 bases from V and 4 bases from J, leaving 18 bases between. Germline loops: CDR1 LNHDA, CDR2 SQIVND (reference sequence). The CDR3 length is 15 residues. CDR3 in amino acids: CASRPDRWSGTEAFF. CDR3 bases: TGTGCCAGTAGACCAGACAGGTGGTCGGGCACTGAAGCTTTCTTT.

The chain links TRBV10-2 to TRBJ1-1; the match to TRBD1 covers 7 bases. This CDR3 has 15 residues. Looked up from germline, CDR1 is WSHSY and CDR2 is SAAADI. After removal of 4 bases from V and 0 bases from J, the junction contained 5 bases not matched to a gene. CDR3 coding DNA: TGCGCCAGCAGTGGTCATCAGGGGGTGAACACTGAAGCTTTCTTT. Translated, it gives CASSGHQGVNTEAFF.

CDR3 DNA: TGTGCCAGCACCGATTACAGGGCTATGAAATTGCCCCAGCATTTT. It is translated as CASTDYRAMKLPQHF. The chain uses TRBV28 and TRBJ1-5; tentatively, D is TRBD1 (6 bases). CDR3 size: 15 residues. Germline CDR1 reads MDHEN; CDR2 reads SYDVKM. V was clipped by 7 bases and J by 9 bases, with 22 bases between them.

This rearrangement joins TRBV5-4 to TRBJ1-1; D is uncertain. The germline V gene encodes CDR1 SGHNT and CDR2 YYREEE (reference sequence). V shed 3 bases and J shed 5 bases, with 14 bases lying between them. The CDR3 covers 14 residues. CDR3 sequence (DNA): TGTGCCAGCAGCTCTGGAGGGAGGGCAACTGAAGCTTTCTTT. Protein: CASSSGGRATEAFF.

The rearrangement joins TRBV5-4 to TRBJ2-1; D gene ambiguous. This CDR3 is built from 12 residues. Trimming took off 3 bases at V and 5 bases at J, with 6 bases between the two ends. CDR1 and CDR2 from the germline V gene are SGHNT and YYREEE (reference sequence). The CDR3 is CASSYEDNEQFF. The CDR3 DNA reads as TGTGCCAGCAGCTATGAGGACAATGAGCAGTTCTTC. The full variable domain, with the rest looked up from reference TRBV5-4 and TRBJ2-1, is ETGVTQSPTHLIKTRGQQVTLRCSSQSGHNTVSWYQQALGQGPQFIFQYYREEENGRGNFPPRFSGLQFPNYSSELNVNALELDDSALYLCASSYEDNEQFFGPGTRLTVL.

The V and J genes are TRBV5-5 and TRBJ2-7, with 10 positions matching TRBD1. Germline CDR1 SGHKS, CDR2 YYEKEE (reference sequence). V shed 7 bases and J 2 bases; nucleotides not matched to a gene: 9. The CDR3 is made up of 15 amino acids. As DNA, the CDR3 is TGTGCCAGCGCAAGGCGGGGACAGGGGACCTACGAGCAGTACTTC. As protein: CASARRGQGTYEQYF.

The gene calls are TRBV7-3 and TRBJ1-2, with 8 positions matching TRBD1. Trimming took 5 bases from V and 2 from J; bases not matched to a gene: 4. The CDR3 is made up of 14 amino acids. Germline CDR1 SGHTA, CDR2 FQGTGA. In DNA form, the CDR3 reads TGTGCCAGCAGCCAGGGGGCGGGGAACTATGGCTACACCTTC. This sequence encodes CASSQGAGNYGYTF.

Here the CDR3 DNA reads TGTGCCAGCAGCCAAGCGAGAGCGGAGGGAATCACAGACTATGGCTACACCTTC. This codes for CASSQARAEGITDYGYTF. The chain is built from TRBV4-2 and TRBJ1-2; D unclear. From germline, CDR1 is LGHNA and CDR2 YNFKEQ. CDR3 length: 18 amino acids. V was pared by 1 base and J by 3 bases, with 21 bases between.

Here the CDR3 reads CASSLVGGRRGGNQPQHF. DNA for the CDR3: TGTGCCAGCAGCCTCGTTGGGGGCCGCAGGGGGGGCAATCAGCCCCAGCATTTT. The chain has TRBV7-2 and TRBJ1-5; 7 nucleotides match TRBD1. This CDR3 region has 18 residues. V shed 5 bases and J 2 bases; nucleotides not matched to a gene: 15. CDR1 SGHTA and CDR2 FQGNSA come from the germline V gene.

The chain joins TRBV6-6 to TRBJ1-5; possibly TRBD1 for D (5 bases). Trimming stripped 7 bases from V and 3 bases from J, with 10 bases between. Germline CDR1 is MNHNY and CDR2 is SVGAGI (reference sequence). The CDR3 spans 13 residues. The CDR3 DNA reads TGTGCCAGCACCGACAGAAACAATCAGCCCCAGCATTTT. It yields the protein CASTDRNNQPQHF.

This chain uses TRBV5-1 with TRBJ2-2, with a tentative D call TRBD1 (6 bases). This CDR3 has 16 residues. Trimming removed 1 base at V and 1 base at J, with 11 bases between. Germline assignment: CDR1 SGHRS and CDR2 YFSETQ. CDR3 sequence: CASSLFGTRNTGELFF. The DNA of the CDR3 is TGCGCCAGCAGCTTGTTCGGGACACGGAACACCGGGGAGCTGTTTTTT.

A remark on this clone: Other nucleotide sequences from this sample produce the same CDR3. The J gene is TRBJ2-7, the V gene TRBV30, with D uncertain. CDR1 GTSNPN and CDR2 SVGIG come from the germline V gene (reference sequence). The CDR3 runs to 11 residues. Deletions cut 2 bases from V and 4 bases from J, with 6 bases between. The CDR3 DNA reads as TGTGCCTGGAGTCTTCGTTACGAGCAGTACTTC. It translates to CAWSLRYEQYF.